Described below is a single T cell receptor beta chain sequence and its context. Generated by immunoSEQ multiplex PCR, the TCRdb table keeps only in-frame clones and is missing some. The sample includes approximately 380,000 clones, around 90% of them seen just once. This sample was included in a study of blood T cell repertoires in COVID-19. Study details: Samples taken during acute and convalescent COVID-19 were collected in the United States, Italy and Spain.

Individuals aged 18 to 89 years were recruited from about two dozen US areas. Assignment of participants to cohorts was predicated upon participant-reported clinical history. The recovered donors of Cohort 3 showed two negative PCRs, clearance, or symptom resolution. Trimming removed 4 bases from V and 2 bases from J, with 7 bases in between. CDR3 length: 13 residues. Germline V CDR1 and CDR2: WSHSY, SAAADI. Input material: PBMCs or T cells enriched from blood (not recorded which). This clonotype was obtained from a woman aged 18-35 years who had recovered from COVID-19. This sequence joins TRBV10-2 and TRBJ2-3; no reliable D call. Here the CDR3 reads CASSGANTDTQYF. As DNA, the CDR3 is TGCGCCAGCAGTGGAGCGAACACAGATACGCAGTATTTT.